This T cell receptor (beta chain) stems from a study of control samples from healthy donors and cancer patients. Trimming took 0 bases from V and 5 from J, leaving 11 bases between them. Per germline, CDR1 SGHNT and CDR2 YENEEA. This CDR3 contains 16 residues. Profiling relied on immunoSEQ multiplex PCR, and the TCRdb table lists in-frame clones only, not all of them. The sample includes approximately 76,000 clones, about 79% of them seen just once. The J gene is TRBJ1-6, the V gene TRBV11-3; D unclear. The source is a man in his 60s with head and neck cancer. The specimen was PBMCs. The CDR3 DNA is TGTGCCAGCAGCTTAGACGGGAACGTGAATAATTCACCCCTCCACTTT. As protein: CASSLDGNVNNSPLHF.